This T cell receptor beta chain appears in the sequencing data of a study of blood T cell repertoires in COVID-19. Repertoires were generated with immunoSEQ multiplex PCR, while TCRdb's copy carries only in-frame clones and drops some. Of fewer than 400,000 clones in the sample, approximately 81% were seen once. Germline V lookup: CDR1 KGHSH, CDR2 LQKENI. V shed 2 bases and J shed 3 bases, with 7 bases lying between them. CDR3 size: 14 residues. The material sequenced was peripheral blood. The V and J genes are TRBV18 and TRBJ2-2, with a possible D match to TRBD1 (6 bases). The TCR originated in a woman between 18 and 29 years old with acute or convalescent COVID-19. DNA for the CDR3: TGTGCCAGCTCACCAAACAGGGACACCGGGGAGCTGTTTTTT. It yields the protein CASSPNRDTGELFF.